This TCR beta chain originates from a study of cytomegalovirus exposure and HLA in healthy donors. Healthy bone marrow donors made up the donors. V was clipped by 6 bases and J by 4 bases; unmatched bases: 7. This CDR3 has 15 residues. The germline V gene encodes CDR1 MNHEY and CDR2 SVGAGI. PCR primers comprised 60 Vbeta and 13 Jbeta primers. Only in-frame clones appear in the TCRdb table, and some are missing; sequencing was by immunoSEQ multiplex PCR. The repertoire consists of approximately 140,000 clones, with about 78% occurring once and the leading ten covering almost 7%. Study results and caveats: HLA alleles were associated with 17,000 or so TCR beta sequences in a later analysis at 0.05 false discovery rate. TCR beta sequences reportedly predicted the HLA-A and HLA-B alleles of most subjects accurately. The sole available immune exposure information was CMV serostatus.

As regards this clone: Its cognate antigen is unknown.

The TCR sequence derives from a man between 35 and 55 years old in good health and CMV-seropositive. Sequencing was performed on PBMCs. The chain uses TRBV6-5 and TRBJ1-5; 9 nucleotides align to TRBD1. CDR3 in DNA: TGTGCCAGCAGCCTGGGACAGGGTAGAAATCAGCCCCAGCATTTT. It codes for CASSLGQGRNQPQHF.